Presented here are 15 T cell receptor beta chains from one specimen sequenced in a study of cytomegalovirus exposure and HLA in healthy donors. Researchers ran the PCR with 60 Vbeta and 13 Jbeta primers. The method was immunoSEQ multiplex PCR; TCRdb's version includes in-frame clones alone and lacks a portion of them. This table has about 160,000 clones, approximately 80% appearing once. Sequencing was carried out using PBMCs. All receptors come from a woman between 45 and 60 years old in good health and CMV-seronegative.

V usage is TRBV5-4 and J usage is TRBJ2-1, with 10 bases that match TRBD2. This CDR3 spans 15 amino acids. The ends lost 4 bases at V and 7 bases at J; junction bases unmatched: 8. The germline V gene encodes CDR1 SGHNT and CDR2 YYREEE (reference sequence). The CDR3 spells CASSPLAGVSNEQFF. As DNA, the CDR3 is TGTGCCAGCAGCCCCCTAGCGGGAGTGTCGAATGAGCAGTTCTTC.

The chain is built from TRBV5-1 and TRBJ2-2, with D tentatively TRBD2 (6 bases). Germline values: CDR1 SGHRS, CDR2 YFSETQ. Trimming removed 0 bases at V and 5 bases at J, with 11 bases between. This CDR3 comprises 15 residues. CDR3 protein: CASSLVFGGTGELFF. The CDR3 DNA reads TGCGCCAGCAGCTTGGTATTCGGGGGAACCGGGGAGCTGTTTTTT.

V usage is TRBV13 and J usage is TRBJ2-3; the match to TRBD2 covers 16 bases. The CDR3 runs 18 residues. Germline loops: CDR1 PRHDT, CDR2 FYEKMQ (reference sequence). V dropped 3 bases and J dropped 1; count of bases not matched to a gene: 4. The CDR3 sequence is CASSFGTSGGAGTDTQYF. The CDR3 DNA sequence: TGTGCCAGCAGCTTCGGGACTAGCGGGGGGGCGGGCACAGATACGCAGTATTTT.

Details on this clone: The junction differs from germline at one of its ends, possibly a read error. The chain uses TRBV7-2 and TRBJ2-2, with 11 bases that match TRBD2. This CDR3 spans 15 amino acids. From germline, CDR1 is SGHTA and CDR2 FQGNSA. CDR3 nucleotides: TGTGCCAGCAGATTAGCGGGGGGGCCCACCGGGGAGCTGTTTTTT. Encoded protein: CASRLAGGPTGELFF.

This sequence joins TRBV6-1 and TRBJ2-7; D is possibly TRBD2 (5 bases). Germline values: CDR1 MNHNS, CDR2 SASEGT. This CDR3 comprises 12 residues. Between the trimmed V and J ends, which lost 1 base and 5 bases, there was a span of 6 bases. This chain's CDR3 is CASSEGGHEQYF. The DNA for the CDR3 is TGTGCCAGCAGTGAAGGAGGGCACGAGCAGTACTTC.

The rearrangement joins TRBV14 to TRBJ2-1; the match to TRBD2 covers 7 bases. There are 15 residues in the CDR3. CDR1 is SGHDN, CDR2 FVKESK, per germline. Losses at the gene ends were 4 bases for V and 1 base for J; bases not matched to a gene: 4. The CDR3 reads CASSRTGGSYNEQFF. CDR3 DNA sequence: TGTGCCAGCAGCCGCACGGGAGGATCCTACAATGAGCAGTTCTTC.

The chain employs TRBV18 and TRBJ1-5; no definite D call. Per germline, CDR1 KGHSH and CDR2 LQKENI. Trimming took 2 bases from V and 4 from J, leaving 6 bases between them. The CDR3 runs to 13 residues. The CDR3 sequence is CASSPNGNQPQHF. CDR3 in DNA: TGTGCCAGCTCACCAAACGGGAATCAGCCCCAGCATTTT. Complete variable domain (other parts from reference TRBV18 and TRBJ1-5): NAGVMQNPRHLVRRRGQEARLRCSPMKGHSHVYWYRQLPEEGLKFMVYLQKENIIDESGMPKERFSAEFPKEGPSILRIQQVVRGDSAAYFCASSPNGNQPQHFGDGTRLSIL.

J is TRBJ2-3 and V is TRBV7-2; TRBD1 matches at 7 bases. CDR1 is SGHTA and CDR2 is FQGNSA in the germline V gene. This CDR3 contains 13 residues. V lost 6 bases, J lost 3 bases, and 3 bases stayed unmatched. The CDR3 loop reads CASSTGVTDTQYF. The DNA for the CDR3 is TGTGCCAGCAGTACAGGGGTTACAGATACGCAGTATTTT.

The CDR3 nucleotides are TGTGCCAGTAAACCCAACCACGGGGAGCTCACTGAAGCTTTCTTT. This sequence encodes CASKPNHGELTEAFF. The chain has TRBV19 and TRBJ1-1, with D unclear. The CDR3 runs 15 residues. Trimming stripped 7 bases from V and 4 bases from J, with 19 bases between. The V gene's germline CDR1 is LNHDA and CDR2 SQIVND (reference sequence). Drawing the rest from reference TRBV19 and TRBJ1-1, the complete variable domain is DGGITQSPKYLFRKEGQNVTLSCEQNLNHDAMYWYRQDPGQGLRLIYYSQIVNDFQKGDIAEGYSVSREKKESFPLTVTSAQKNPTAFYLCASKPNHGELTEAFFGQGTRLTVV.

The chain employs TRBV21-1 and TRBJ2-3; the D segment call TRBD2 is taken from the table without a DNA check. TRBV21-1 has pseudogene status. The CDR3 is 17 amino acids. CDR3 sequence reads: CASALPDSGGRKGTQYF. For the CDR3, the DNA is TGTGCCAGCGCCCTCCCGGATAGCGGGGGAAGAAAGGGTACGCAGTATTTT.

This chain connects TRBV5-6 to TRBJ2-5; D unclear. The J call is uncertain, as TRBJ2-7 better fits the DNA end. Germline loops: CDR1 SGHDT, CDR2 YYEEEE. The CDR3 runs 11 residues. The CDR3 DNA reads TGTGCCAGCAGCTTGGACTACGAGCAGTACTTC. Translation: CASSLDYEQYF.

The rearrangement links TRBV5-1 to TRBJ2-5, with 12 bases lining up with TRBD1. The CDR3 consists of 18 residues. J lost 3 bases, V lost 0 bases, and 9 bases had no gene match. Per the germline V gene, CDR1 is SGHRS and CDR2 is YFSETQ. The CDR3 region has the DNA TGCGCCAGCAGCTTGGAAGGGACAGGGGGCCCTTTCAAAGAGACCCAGTACTTC. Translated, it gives CASSLEGTGGPFKETQYF.

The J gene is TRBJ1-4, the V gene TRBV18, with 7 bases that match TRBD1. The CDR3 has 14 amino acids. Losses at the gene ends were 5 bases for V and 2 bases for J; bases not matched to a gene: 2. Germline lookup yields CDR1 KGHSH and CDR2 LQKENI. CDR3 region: CASSATGTNEKLFF. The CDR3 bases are TGTGCCAGCTCAGCGACAGGGACTAATGAAAAACTGTTTTTT.

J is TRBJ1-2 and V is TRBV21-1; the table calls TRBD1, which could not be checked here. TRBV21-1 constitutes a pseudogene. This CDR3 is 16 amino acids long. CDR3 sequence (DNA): TGTGCCAGCAGCAAAGTTAGAGACAGGGCTTTTTTTGGCTACACCTTC. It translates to CASSKVRDRAFFGYTF.

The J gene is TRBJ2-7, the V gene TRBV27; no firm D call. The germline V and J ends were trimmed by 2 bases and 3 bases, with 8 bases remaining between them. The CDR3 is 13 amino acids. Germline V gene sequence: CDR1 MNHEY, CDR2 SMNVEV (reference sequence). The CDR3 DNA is TGTGCCAGCAGTTTAAACGGAGACTACGAGCAGTACTTC. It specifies CASSLNGDYEQYF.